The following is a TCR beta chain sequence with its context. The antigen is undetermined. These data are taken from a study of cytomegalovirus exposure and HLA in healthy donors. The study, taken as a whole, reports: The authors assumed roughly uniform sequencing depth across donors for presence/absence analyses.

Primers included in the PCR were 60 Vbeta and 13 Jbeta primers. Some clones are missing from TCRdb's copy, which holds only in-frame ones; the method was immunoSEQ multiplex PCR. The data hold about 160,000 clones, with about 80% observed a single time. This CDR3 region has 14 residues. The V segment lost 1 base and the J segment 7 bases; nucleotides outside the gene matches: 2. CDR1 is SGHRS, CDR2 YFSETQ, per germline. This sequence was found in a man aged 35 to 55 in good health and CMV-seronegative. The sample taken for sequencing was PBMCs. The V gene is TRBV5-1, the J gene TRBJ1-6; 7 bases fit TRBD1. The CDR3 is CASSLTGENSPLHF. The CDR3 DNA sequence: TGCGCCAGCAGCTTGACAGGGGAAAATTCACCCCTCCACTTT.